This T cell receptor (beta chain) was sequenced for a study of blood T cell repertoires in COVID-19. Whole-study context: The cDNA or gDNA used as material had been derived from T cells, B-cell-depleted T cells, or PBMCs.

Profiling relied on immunoSEQ multiplex PCR, and the TCRdb table lists in-frame clones only, not all of them. The sample lists 200,000 to 300,000 clones; 81% were seen once. Germline lookup yields CDR1 SGHRS and CDR2 YFSETQ. CDR3 length: 14 residues. V was cut by 0 bases and J by 2 bases, with 3 bases left in between. The specimen was peripheral blood. The TCR comes from an elderly woman with acute or convalescent COVID-19. The chain is built from TRBV5-1 and TRBJ2-6; D ambiguous. CDR3 DNA sequence: TGCGCCAGCAGCTTGGCGGCTGGGGCCAACGTCCTGACTTTC. This codes for CASSLAAGANVLTF.